This T cell receptor beta chain came from a study of identical twins. TCRdb reprocessed the 5' RACE reads via MiXCR and lists one record per CDR3 protein. Found here are under 300,000 distinct CDR3 sequences, about 8% of them singletons; the top ten hold around 3%. Study outcomes and limitations: In zero-insertion analyses, partial confounding could arise from invariant MAIT and iNKT cells. For out-of-frame alpha sequences shared by twins, low generation probability was in excess. With beta out-of-frame sequences, excess sharing by twins was weaker.

The CDR3 has 16 amino acids. Germline CDR1 and CDR2: SGHDN and FVKESK. V dropped 0 bases and J dropped 5; count of bases not matched to a gene: 4. This clonotype was recorded a few times. Its specificity is unknown. The data were also submitted as part of a second study, on yellow fever vaccine responses in identical twins.

The sequenced sample consisted of CD8+ T cells sorted from blood. The rearrangement uses TRBV14 and TRBJ2-2, with 9 bases matching TRBD1. This receptor was obtained from a woman under 30 in good health. CDR3: CASSQEDRGWTGELFF. CDR3 nucleotides: TGTGCCAGCAGCCAAGAGGACAGGGGATGGACCGGGGAGCTGTTTTTT.